This T cell receptor (beta chain) originates from a study of PD-L1 blockade in urothelial cancer. Turning to the study itself: Researchers looked at the blood 3 weeks (second dose) and 6 weeks after treatment began.

The CDR3 loop spans 15 amino acids. Germline V gives CDR1 MNHEY, CDR2 SVGAGI. The V and J ends lost 6 bases and 6 bases, in that order; junction bases with no gene match: 10. Repertoires were generated with immunoSEQ multiplex PCR, while TCRdb's copy carries only in-frame clones and drops some. The sample lists approximately 50,000 clones, under 90% seen once, with 3.2% in the top ten. Regarding time point: pretreatment peripheral blood. The sequenced sample was PBMCs, obtained around atezolizumab (anti-PD-L1) treatment. The chain joins TRBV6-5 to TRBJ1-2; 10 bases are a match to TRBD1. This clonotype was obtained from a man in his 70s with urothelial cancer. The CDR3: CASRPGQGSVDGYTF. CDR3 DNA sequence: TGTGCCAGCAGACCGGGACAGGGGTCGGTCGATGGCTACACCTTC.